This T cell receptor beta chain was documented in a study of post-analysis software for immune sequencing data. Unique molecular identifiers featured in each of the TCR beta cDNA libraries. TCRdb re-called the PCR reads through MiXCR, storing one row per CDR3 protein. The sample shows about 620,000 distinct CDR3 sequences, roughly 47% of them seen only once. V lost 5 bases to trimming and J lost 6 bases; unmatched junction nucleotides: 10. The CDR3 spans 14 residues. This clonotype was counted only a few times. Its antigen remains unidentified. Whole-study results and caveats: F measure showed strong co-clustering of same-batch samples. Five TRBV segments, including TRBV5-6, TRBV5-1 and TRBV20-1, were more frequent in patients than controls.

The chain is built from TRBV12-3 or TRBV12-4 and TRBJ2-7, with 7 bases fitting TRBD1. The sequencing sample was made of blood. This TCR came from a girl between 10 and 17 years old with multiple sclerosis. The CDR3 DNA reads as TGTGCCAGCAGTCTCAACAGGGGAGAAGGCGAGCAGTACTTC. Protein: CASSLNRGEGEQYF.